The rows below give T cell receptor beta chains drawn from one sample of a study of a mutant IDH1 vaccine in newly diagnosed glioma. No antigens are known for them. TCRdb's copy holds only in-frame clones and misses some; the assay was immunoSEQ multiplex PCR. The table lists 35,000 to 50,000 clones, around 84% of them singletons. Sample: PBMCs, taken from a glioma patient whose treatment included an IDH1 peptide vaccine. These receptors were collected from a woman younger than 30 with glioma. Some clones in this sample may be carry-over from other donors' samples. Both conserved end residues are part of each CDR3. A D gene is named only where the DNA matches it firmly. A row's size may be missing; if present it is once, few, many or a size class.

TRBV19	15	TRBJ2-7	TRBD1	.	CASSIGWGQGYEQYF	TGTGCCAGTAGTATAGGGTGGGGACAGGGCTACGAGCAGTACTTC
TRBV7-9	14	TRBJ2-5	TRBD1	.	CASSLVTGVEAQYF	TGTGCCAGCAGCTTAGTGACAGGGGTAGAGGCCCAGTACTTC
TRBV4-1	14	TRBJ2-5	TRBD1	.	CASSQGRGGETQYF	TGCGCCAGCAGCCAAGGTCGAGGGGGCGAGACCCAGTACTTC
TRBV5-6	12	TRBJ1-1	TRBD1	few	CASSLGTASAFF	TGTGCCAGCAGCTTAGGGACAGCCTCAGCTTTCTTT
TRBV7-9	14	TRBJ1-1	.	.	CASSATALNTEAFF	TGTGCCAGCAGCGCGACAGCCCTGAACACTGAAGCTTTCTTT
TRBV19	10	TRBJ1-1	.	.	CASRNTEAFF	TGTGCCAGCAGGAACACTGAAGCTTTCTTT
TRBV27	16	TRBJ2-1	.	once	CASGKDRFSSYNEQFF	TGTGCCAGCGGAAAGGACAGATTTAGCTCCTACAATGAGCAGTTCTTC
TRBV30	15	TRBJ2-7	.	.	CAWSRVGKSSYEQYF	TGTGCCTGGAGTAGAGTGGGGAAGAGCTCCTACGAGCAGTACTTC
TRBV19	15	TRBJ2-1	TRBD1	.	CASSIGTGAYNEQFF	TGTGCCAGTAGTATAGGGACAGGGGCCTACAATGAGCAGTTCTTC
TRBV11-2	18	TRBJ1-1	TRBD1	.	CASSLRRDRGQEVTEAFF	TGTGCCAGCAGCTTACGCCGGGACAGGGGGCAAGAGGTAACTGAAGCTTTCTTT
TRBV7-9	16	TRBJ2-7	.	.	CASIPPGGRTLDEQYF	TGTGCCAGCATCCCTCCGGGGGGCAGGACCTTGGACGAGCAGTACTTC
TRBV19	13	TRBJ2-7	.	.	CASRPPRGYEQYF	TGTGCCAGTAGGCCCCCCCGGGGCTACGAGCAGTACTTC
TRBV7-2	16	TRBJ1-5	.	.	CASSFAVTGINQPQHF	TGTGCCAGCAGCTTCGCGGTCACAGGGATCAATCAGCCCCAGCATTTT
TRBV6-6	13	TRBJ2-7	.	.	CASSSNLSHEQYF	TGTGCCAGCAGTTCCAACCTAAGCCACGAGCAGTACTTC
TRBV5-1	16	TRBJ2-2	TRBD2	.	CASSRLAGGSIGELFF	TGCGCCAGCAGCCGCTTAGCGGGGGGCAGCATCGGGGAGCTGTTTTTT
TRBV7-6	14	TRBJ2-1	.	.	CASSPADQYNEQFF	TGTGCCAGCAGCCCAGCGGACCAGTACAATGAGCAGTTCTTC
TRBV4-1	16	TRBJ2-7	.	.	CASSQDKLRGSYEQYF	TGCGCCAGCAGCCAAGATAAACTACGGGGATCCTACGAGCAGTACTTC
TRBV27	15	TRBJ2-7	.	once	CASSLEAGATYEQYF	TGTGCCAGCAGTTTGGAGGCAGGGGCCACCTACGAGCAGTACTTC
TRBV18	15	TRBJ1-4	TRBD1	.	CASSPRTGGSEKLFF	TGTGCCAGCTCACCCAGGACAGGGGGCTCTGAAAAACTGTTTTTT
TRBV6-1	15	TRBJ1-4	TRBD1	.	CASTSTGTGNEKLFF	TGTGCCAGCACCTCCACCGGGACAGGGAACGAAAAACTGTTTTTT
TRBV5-1	16	TRBJ1-1	TRBD1	few	CASSSPRGRGDTEAFF	TGCGCCAGCAGCTCGCCAAGGGGGCGCGGGGACACTGAAGCTTTCTTT
TRBV14	12	TRBJ1-1	.	.	CASSQQPGEAFF	TGTGCCAGCAGCCAGCAGCCTGGAGAAGCTTTCTTT
TRBV6-5	14	TRBJ2-7	TRBD1	.	CAPPLTGDSYEQYF	TGTGCCCCCCCCCTTACAGGGGATAGCTACGAGCAGTACTTC
TRBV4-1	13	TRBJ2-5	.	.	CASSQGVRETQYF	TGCGCCAGCAGCCAAGGGGTTAGAGAGACCCAGTACTTC
TRBV7-2	15	TRBJ2-1	TRBD1	once	CASSEGARRNNEQFF	TGTGCCAGCAGCGAGGGGGCCAGGCGAAACAATGAGCAGTTCTTC
TRBV5-4	14	TRBJ1-1	TRBD1	.	CASSFGTANTEAFF	TGTGCCAGCAGCTTCGGGACAGCGAACACTGAAGCTTTCTTT
TRBV12-5	15	TRBJ1-5	.	.	CASADSVYSNQPQHF	TGTGCTAGTGCTGACAGCGTCTATAGCAATCAGCCCCAGCATTTT
TRBV14	15	TRBJ1-4	TRBD1	.	CASSQVTGLDEKLFF	TGTGCCAGCAGCCAAGTGACAGGGCTAGACGAAAAACTGTTTTTT
TRBV29-1	11	TRBJ2-7	.	.	CSVEGLGVQYF	TGCAGCGTTGAAGGCCTAGGGGTGCAGTACTTC
TRBV5-6	16	TRBJ1-2	.	.	CASSLGRRGDFYGYTF	TGTGCCAGCAGCCTAGGGAGGAGGGGCGACTTCTATGGCTACACCTTC
TRBV7-3	14	TRBJ1-1	.	.	CASSRGRTNTEAFF	TGTGCCAGCAGCCGGGGCAGAACGAACACTGAAGCTTTCTTT
TRBV5-6	14	TRBJ1-1	.	.	CASSFAPTGVGAFF	TGTGCCAGCAGCTTCGCCCCAACAGGAGTGGGGGCTTTCTTT
TRBV6-6	15	TRBJ2-1	TRBD1	.	CASSLGTGPYNEQFF	TGTGCCAGCAGTCTGGGGACAGGACCCTACAATGAGCAGTTCTTC